The clone carrying this T cell receptor beta chain was seen more than once but under ten times. These data originate in a study of T cells in Graves' hyperthyroidism and ophthalmopathy. TCR beta CDR3 regions were amplified from RNA transcripts. Researchers ran a first-round RT-PCR on the TCR CDR3 using the HTBI primer set. TCRdb reprocessed the multiplex PCR reads with MiXCR, giving one entry per CDR3 protein. The sample shows approximately 370,000 distinct CDR3 sequences, roughly a sixth of them seen only once. This clonotype was obtained from a young woman with Graves' hyperthyroidism that later progressed to Graves' ophthalmopathy. The sample taken for sequencing was blood.

CDR3 nucleotides: TGCGCCAGCAGTGATCTGGGTGAGCAGTACTTC. Protein product: CASSDLGEQYF. The V gene is TRBV10-2, the J gene TRBJ2-7; D ambiguous. CDR1 and CDR2 from the germline V gene are WSHSY and SAAADI. The CDR3 runs to 11 residues. Trimming cost V 3 bases and J 7 bases, with 7 bases left between them.